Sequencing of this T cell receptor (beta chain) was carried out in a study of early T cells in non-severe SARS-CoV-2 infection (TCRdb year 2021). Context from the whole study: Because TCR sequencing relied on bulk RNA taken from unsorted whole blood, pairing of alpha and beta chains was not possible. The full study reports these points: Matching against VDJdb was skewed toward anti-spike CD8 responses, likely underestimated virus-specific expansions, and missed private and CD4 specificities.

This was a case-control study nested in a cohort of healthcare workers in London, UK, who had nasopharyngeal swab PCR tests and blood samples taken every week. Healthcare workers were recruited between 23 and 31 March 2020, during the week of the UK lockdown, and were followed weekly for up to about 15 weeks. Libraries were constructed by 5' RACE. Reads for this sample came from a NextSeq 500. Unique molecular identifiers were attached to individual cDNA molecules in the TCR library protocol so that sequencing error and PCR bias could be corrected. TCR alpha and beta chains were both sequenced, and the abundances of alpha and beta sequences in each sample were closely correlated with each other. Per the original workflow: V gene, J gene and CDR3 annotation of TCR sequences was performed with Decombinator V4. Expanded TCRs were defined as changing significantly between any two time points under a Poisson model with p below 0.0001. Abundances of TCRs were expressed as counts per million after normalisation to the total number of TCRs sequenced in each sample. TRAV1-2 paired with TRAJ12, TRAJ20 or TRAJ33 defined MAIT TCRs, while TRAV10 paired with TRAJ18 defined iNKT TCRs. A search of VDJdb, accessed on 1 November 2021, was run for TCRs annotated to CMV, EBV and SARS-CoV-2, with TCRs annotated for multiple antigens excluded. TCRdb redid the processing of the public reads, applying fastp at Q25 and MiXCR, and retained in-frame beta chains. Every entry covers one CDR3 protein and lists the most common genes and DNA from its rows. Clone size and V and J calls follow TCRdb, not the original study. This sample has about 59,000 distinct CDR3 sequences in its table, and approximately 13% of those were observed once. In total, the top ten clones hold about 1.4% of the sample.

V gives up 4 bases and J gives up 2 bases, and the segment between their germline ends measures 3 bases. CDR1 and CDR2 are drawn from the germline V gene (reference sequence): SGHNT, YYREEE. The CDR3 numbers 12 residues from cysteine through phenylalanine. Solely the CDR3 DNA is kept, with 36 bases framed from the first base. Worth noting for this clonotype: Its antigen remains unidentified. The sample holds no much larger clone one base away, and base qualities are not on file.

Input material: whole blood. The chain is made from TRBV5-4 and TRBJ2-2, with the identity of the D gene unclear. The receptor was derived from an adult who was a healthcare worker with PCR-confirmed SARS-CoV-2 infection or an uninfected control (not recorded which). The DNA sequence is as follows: TGTGCCAGCAGCCTAAACACCGGGGAGCTGTTTTTT. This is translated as CASSLNTGELFF.